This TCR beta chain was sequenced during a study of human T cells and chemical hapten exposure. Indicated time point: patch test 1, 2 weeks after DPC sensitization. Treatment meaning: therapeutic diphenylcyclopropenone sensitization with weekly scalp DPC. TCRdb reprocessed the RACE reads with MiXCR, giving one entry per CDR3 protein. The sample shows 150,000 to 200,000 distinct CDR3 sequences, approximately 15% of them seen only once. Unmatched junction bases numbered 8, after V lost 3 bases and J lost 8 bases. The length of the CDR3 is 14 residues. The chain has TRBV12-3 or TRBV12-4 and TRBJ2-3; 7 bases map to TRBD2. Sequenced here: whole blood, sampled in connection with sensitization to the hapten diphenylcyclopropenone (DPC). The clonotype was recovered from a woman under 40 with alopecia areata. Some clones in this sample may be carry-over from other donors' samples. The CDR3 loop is CASSFLADRGTQYF. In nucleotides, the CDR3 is TGTGCCAGCAGTTTCCTAGCGGATCGAGGTACGCAGTATTTT.